These 7 T cell receptor beta chains were all obtained from the same sample, sequenced in a study of Ad26.COV2.S vaccination and SARS-CoV-2 variants. The sample's treatment: some 20 received Ad26.COV2.S at low or high dose, single or two shots; several received placebo; per-sample allocation not given. Each sample was drawn 63 days after the first injection (of vaccine or placebo). Clones were read by immunoSEQ multiplex PCR, and TCRdb kept only the in-frame ones, dropping some. This table has some 290,000 clones, over 80% appearing once. The starting material was peripheral blood, obtained in a trial of Ad26.COV2.S vaccine versus placebo. The receptors stem from a person aged 18-65 years who received the Ad26.COV2.S COVID-19 vaccine or a placebo.

The chain is built from TRBV9 and TRBJ2-7; TRBD1 or TRBD2 may be the D gene (6 bases each). Per the germline V gene, CDR1 is SGDLS and CDR2 is YYNGEE. This CDR3 has 18 residues. Deletions cut 0 bases from V and 3 bases from J, with 22 bases between. The CDR3 spells CASSVGISVGGTNYEQYF. CDR3 nucleotide sequence: TGTGCCAGCAGCGTAGGTATATCGGTCGGGGGCACGAACTACGAGCAGTACTTC.

This chain joins TRBV19 and TRBJ1-1; TRBD1 aligns across 7 bases. V dropped 2 bases and J dropped 10; count of bases not matched to a gene: 13. This CDR3 comprises 15 residues. The germline gives CDR1 LNHDA, CDR2 SQIVND (reference sequence). Here the CDR3 reads CASSISSRGLGVAFF. In DNA form, the CDR3 reads TGTGCCAGTAGTATATCCTCGAGGGGGCTAGGGGTAGCTTTCTTT.

The chain joins TRBV6-2 or TRBV6-3 to TRBJ1-5, with TRBD1 matching over 8 bases. The J segment lost 1 base and the V segment lost 5 bases, leaving 1 base of the junction unmatched. From germline, CDR1 is MNHEY and CDR2 SVGEGT. The CDR3 consists of 14 residues. The CDR3: CASSHRGSNQPQHF. CDR3 in DNA: TGTGCCAGCAGTCACAGGGGGAGCAATCAGCCCCAGCATTTT.

The chain combines TRBV29-1 with TRBJ1-2; D remains ambiguous. The V end was cut by 0 bases, the J end by 6 bases, with 2 bases between. The CDR3 runs to 10 residues. CDR1 and CDR2 from the germline V gene are SQVTM and ANQGSEA. CDR3: CSVEEDGYTF. CDR3 coding DNA: TGCAGCGTTGAAGAGGATGGCTACACCTTC. Supplemented by reference TRBV29-1 and TRBJ1-2, the full variable domain reads SAVISQKPSRDICQRGTSLTIQCQVDSQVTMMFWYRQQPGQSLTLIATANQGSEATYESGFVIDKFPISRPNLTFSTLTVSNMSPEDSSIYLCSVEEDGYTFGSGTRLTVV.

V and J are TRBV18 and TRBJ2-1; the match to TRBD1 covers 7 bases. The J segment lost 4 bases and the V segment lost 2 bases, leaving 5 bases of the junction unmatched. The germline V gene encodes CDR1 KGHSH and CDR2 LQKENI. This CDR3 spans 15 amino acids. CDR3 nucleotide sequence: TGTGCCAGCTCACCATCTTGGGACAGTTACAATGAGCAGTTCTTC. It codes for CASSPSWDSYNEQFF.

The V call is TRBV15, the J call TRBJ1-1; possible D gene TRBD1, 5 bases. Germline CDR1 LNHNV, CDR2 YYDKDF (reference sequence). The CDR3 contains 16 residues. Deletions cut 1 base from V and 6 bases from J, with 18 bases between. CDR3 in amino acids: CATSRGAQRGDSEAFF. CDR3 coding DNA: TGTGCCACCAGCAGAGGCGCTCAGAGGGGCGATTCTGAAGCTTTCTTT.

The CDR3: CASSDRTGSQPQHF. In DNA, the CDR3 is TGTGCCAGCAGTGATAGGACAGGGAGTCAGCCCCAGCATTTT. The chain joins TRBV2 to TRBJ1-5; 8 bases match TRBD1. V dropped 3 bases and J dropped 6; count of bases not matched to a gene: 4. The CDR3 runs to 14 residues. Germline assignment: CDR1 SNHLY and CDR2 FYNNEI.